This T cell receptor (beta chain) was obtained from a study of T-cell reconstitution after alpha-beta-depleted transplantation in children. TCRbeta library construction was performed incorporating unique molecular identifiers. TCRdb recomputed calls from the PCR reads with MiXCR, one row per CDR3 protein. The repertoire holds over 550,000 distinct CDR3 sequences, with about 10% as singletons. The V gene end was trimmed by 1 base and the J gene end by 3 bases; junction bases not matched to a gene: 8. The V gene's germline CDR1 is DFQATT and CDR2 SNEGSKA (reference sequence). This CDR3 has 16 amino acids.

This chain links TRBV20-1 with TRBJ2-2; TRBD1 matches 7 bases. The starting material was PBMCs from the stem cell graft donor, obtained from the stem cell graft. The origin of this receptor is a human donor who donated a stem cell graft to a child with acute myeloid leukemia. The CDR3: CSARVGGQTHTGELFF. Here the CDR3 DNA reads TGCAGTGCTAGAGTAGGGGGCCAGACACACACCGGGGAGCTGTTTTTT.